This T cell receptor (beta chain) was captured by sequencing in a study of T cell repertoires in cytomegalovirus infection. The wider study: Indicated by public TCR beta signatures were CMV infection and matching HLA type. Findings and caveats of the study: Across the ex vivo response, the dominant clonotypes were HLA-C-restricted CMV-specific TCR beta clonotypes. Cumulative public TCR beta family frequency identified CMV carriers with the relevant HLA.

The CDR3 is made up of 14 amino acids. Germline lookup yields CDR1 SNHLY and CDR2 FYNNEI. V was pared by 7 bases and J by 7 bases, with 17 bases between. A single record per CDR3 protein comes from TCRdb applying MiXCR to the reads. The sample has almost 500,000 distinct CDR3 sequences; approximately 10% are singletons. This clonotype was seen a few times. Its antigen is undetermined. The V gene is TRBV2, the J gene TRBJ1-5; D not certain. The receptor was derived from a human donor in good health (CMV status not recorded). Some clones in this sample may be carry-over from other donors' samples. The specimen sequenced was PBMCs. The CDR3 sequence: CASKRALMAQPQHF. The CDR3 nucleotides read TGTGCCAGCAAGAGGGCTCTTATGGCGCAGCCCCAGCATTTT.